Sequencing of this TCR beta chain was carried out in a study of spatial heterogeneity in lung cancer. Study details: Mean representation of each unique TCR and UMI combination in the raw reads exceeded 8.5 occurrences.

Carried by each TCR cDNA molecule was a unique molecular identifier. TCRdb passed the 5' RACE reads through MiXCR, listing each CDR3 protein once. The sample has tens of thousands of distinct CDR3 sequences; roughly an eighth are singletons. As for time point: sample taken at primary tumor resection. Frozen PBMC, nontumor lung or tumor provided whole RNA, which was sequenced unsorted. The donors comprised approximately 75 untreated early-stage non-small cell lung cancer patients. The CDR3 contains 12 residues. V was trimmed by 7 bases and J by 2 bases, leaving 10 bases between them. Germline values: CDR1 SQVTM, CDR2 ANQGSEA.

The clonotype originates from a male donor with early-stage non-small cell lung cancer. This chain joins TRBV29-1 and TRBJ2-3; D is uncertain. The sample consisted of PBMCs, taken at surgery. CDR3 sequence: CSEKGPTDTQYF. The CDR3, as DNA: TGCAGCGAGAAGGGTCCCACAGATACGCAGTATTTT.